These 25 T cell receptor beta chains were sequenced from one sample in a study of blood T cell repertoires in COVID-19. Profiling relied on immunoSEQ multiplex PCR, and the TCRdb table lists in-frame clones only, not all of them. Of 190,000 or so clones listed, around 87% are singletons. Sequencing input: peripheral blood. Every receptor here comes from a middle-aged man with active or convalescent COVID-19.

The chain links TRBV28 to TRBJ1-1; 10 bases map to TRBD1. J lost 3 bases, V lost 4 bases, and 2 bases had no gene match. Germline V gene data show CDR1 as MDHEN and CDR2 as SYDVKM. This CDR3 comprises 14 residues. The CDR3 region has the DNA TGTGCCAGCAGTTCGGGACAGGGGTACACTGAAGCTTTCTTT. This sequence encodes CASSSGQGYTEAFF. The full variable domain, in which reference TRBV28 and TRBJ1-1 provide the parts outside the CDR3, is DVKVTQSSRYLVKRTGEKVFLECVQDMDHENMFWYRQDPGLGLRLIYFSYDVKMKEKGDIPEGYSVSREKKERFSLILESASTNQTSMYLCASSSGQGYTEAFFGQGTRLTVV.

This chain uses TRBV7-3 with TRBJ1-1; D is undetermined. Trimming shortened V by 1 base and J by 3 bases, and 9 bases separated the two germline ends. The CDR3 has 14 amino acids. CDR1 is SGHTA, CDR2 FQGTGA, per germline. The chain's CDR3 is CASSLRREDTEAFF. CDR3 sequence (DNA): TGTGCCAGCAGCTTAAGGAGGGAGGACACTGAAGCTTTCTTT.

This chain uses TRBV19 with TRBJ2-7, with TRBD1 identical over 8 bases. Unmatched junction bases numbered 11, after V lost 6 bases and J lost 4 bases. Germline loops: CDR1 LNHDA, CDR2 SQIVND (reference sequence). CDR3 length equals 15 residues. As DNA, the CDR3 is TGTGCCAGTAGGATCACCGGGACAGGACCATACGAGCAGTACTTC. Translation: CASRITGTGPYEQYF. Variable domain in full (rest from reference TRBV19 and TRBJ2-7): DGGITQSPKYLFRKEGQNVTLSCEQNLNHDAMYWYRQDPGQGLRLIYYSQIVNDFQKGDIAEGYSVSREKKESFPLTVTSAQKNPTAFYLCASRITGTGPYEQYFGPGTRLTVT.

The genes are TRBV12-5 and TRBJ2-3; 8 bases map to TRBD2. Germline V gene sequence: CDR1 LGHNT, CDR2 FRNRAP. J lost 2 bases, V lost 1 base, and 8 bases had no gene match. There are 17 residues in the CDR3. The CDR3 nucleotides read TGTGCTAGTGGTTTGGATGTTATCGGGGGGGCCACAGATACGCAGTATTTT. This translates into CASGLDVIGGATDTQYF.

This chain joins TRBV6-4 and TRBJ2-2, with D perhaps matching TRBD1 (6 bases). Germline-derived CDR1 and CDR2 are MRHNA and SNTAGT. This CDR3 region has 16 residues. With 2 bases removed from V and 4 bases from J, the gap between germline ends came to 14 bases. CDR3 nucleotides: TGTGCCAGCAGTGACGGGGCAGGGGCGAGCACCGGGGAGCTGTTTTTT. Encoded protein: CASSDGAGASTGELFF.

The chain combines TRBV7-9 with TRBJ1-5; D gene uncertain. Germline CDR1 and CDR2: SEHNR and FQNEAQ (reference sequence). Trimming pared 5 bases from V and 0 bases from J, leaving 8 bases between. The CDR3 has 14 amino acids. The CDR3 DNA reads TGTGCCAGCAGCCCTGCGAATAGCAATCAGCCCCAGCATTTT. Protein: CASSPANSNQPQHF.

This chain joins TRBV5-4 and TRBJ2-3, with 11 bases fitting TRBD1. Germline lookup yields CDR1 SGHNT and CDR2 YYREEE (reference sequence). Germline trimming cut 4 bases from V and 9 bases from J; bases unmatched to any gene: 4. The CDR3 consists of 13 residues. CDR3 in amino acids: CASSRGQGETQYF. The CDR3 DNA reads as TGTGCCAGCAGCCGGGGACAGGGGGAGACGCAGTATTTT. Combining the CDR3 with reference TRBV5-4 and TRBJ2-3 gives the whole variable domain ETGVTQSPTHLIKTRGQQVTLRCSSQSGHNTVSWYQQALGQGPQFIFQYYREEENGRGNFPPRFSGLQFPNYSSELNVNALELDDSALYLCASSRGQGETQYFGPGTRLTVL.

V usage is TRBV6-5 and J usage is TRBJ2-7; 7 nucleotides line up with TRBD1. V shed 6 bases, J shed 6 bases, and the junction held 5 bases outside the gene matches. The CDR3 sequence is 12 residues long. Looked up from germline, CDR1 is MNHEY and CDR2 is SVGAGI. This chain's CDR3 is CASRPHRGEQYF. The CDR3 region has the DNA TGTGCCAGCAGACCCCACAGGGGCGAGCAGTACTTC.

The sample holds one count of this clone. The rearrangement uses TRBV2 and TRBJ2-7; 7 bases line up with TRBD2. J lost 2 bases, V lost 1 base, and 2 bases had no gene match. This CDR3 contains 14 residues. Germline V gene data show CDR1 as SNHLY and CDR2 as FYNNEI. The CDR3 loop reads CASSEGGGTYEQYF. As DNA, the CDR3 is TGTGCCAGCAGTGAAGGGGGGGGTACCTACGAGCAGTACTTC.

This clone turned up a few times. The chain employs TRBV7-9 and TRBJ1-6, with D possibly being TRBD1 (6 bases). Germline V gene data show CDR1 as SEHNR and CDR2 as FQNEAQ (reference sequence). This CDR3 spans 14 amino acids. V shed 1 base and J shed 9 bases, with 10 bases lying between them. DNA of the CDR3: TGTGCCAGCAGCTTAGAACAGGGCCGTTCACCCCTCCACTTT. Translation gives CASSLEQGRSPLHF.

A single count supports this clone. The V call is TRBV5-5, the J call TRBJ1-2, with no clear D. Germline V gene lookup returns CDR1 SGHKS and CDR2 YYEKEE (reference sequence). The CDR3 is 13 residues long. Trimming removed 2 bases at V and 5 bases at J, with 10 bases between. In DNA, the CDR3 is TGTGCCAGCAGCTTTTTGCAGCGTTATGGCTACACCTTC. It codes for CASSFLQRYGYTF.

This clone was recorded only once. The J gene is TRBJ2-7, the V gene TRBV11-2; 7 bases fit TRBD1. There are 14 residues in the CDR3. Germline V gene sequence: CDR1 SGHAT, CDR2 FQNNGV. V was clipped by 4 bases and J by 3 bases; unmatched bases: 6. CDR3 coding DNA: TGTGCCAGCAGCTCCTCCGGGGACAGCTACGAGCAGTACTTC. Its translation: CASSSSGDSYEQYF. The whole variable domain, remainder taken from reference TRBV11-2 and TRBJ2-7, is EAGVAQSPRYKIIEKRQSVAFWCNPISGHATLYWYQQILGQGPKLLIQFQNNGVVDDSQLPKDRFSAERLKGVDSTLKIQPAKLEDSAVYLCASSSSGDSYEQYFGPGTRLTVT.

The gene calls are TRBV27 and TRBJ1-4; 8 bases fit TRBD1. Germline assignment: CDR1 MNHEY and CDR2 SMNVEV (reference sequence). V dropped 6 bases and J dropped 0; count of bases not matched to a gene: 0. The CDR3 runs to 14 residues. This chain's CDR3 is CASRTGATNEKLFF. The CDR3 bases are TGTGCCAGCAGGACAGGGGCAACTAATGAAAAACTGTTTTTT.

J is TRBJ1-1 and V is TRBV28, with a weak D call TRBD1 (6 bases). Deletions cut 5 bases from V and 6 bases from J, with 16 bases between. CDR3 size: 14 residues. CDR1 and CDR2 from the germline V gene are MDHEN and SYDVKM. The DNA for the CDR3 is TGTGCCAGCAGTAAGGCAGGGGTTGAGGCTGAAGCTTTCTTT. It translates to CASSKAGVEAEAFF. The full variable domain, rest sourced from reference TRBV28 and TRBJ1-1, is DVKVTQSSRYLVKRTGEKVFLECVQDMDHENMFWYRQDPGLGLRLIYFSYDVKMKEKGDIPEGYSVSREKKERFSLILESASTNQTSMYLCASSKAGVEAEAFFGQGTRLTVV.

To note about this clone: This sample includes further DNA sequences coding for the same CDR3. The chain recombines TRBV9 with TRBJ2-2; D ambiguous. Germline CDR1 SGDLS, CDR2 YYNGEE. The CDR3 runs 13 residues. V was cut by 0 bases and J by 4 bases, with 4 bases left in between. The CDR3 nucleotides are TGTGCCAGCAGCGTAGCAGGCACCGGGGAGCTGTTTTTT. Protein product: CASSVAGTGELFF.

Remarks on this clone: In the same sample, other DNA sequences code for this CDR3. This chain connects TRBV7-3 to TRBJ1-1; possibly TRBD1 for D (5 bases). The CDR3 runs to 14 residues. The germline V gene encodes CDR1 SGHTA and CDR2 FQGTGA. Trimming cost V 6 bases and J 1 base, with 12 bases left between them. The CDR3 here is CASRLGGSNTEAFF. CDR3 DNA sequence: TGTGCCAGCAGACTCGGGGGGTCGAACACTGAAGCTTTCTTT. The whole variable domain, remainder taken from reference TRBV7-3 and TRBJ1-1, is GAGVSQTPSNKVTEKGKYVELRCDPISGHTALYWYRQSLGQGPEFLIYFQGTGAADDSGLPNDRFFAVRPEGSVSTLKIQRTERGDSAVYLCASRLGGSNTEAFFGQGTRLTVV.

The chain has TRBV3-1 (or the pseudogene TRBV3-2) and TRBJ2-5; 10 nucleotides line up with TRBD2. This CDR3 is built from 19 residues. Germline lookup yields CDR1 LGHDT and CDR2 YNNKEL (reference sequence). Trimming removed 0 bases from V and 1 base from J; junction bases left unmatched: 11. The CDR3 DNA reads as TGTGCCAGCAGCCAAGATTCGCTAGCGGGGGTACTCCGCCAAGAGACCCAGTACTTC. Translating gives CASSQDSLAGVLRQETQYF.

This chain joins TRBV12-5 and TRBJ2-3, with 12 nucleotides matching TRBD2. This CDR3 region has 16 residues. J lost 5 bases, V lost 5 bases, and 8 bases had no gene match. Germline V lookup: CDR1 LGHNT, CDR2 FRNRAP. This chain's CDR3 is CASGRSTSGGGDTQYF. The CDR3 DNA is TGTGCTAGTGGTAGATCGACTAGCGGGGGTGGAGATACGCAGTATTTT.

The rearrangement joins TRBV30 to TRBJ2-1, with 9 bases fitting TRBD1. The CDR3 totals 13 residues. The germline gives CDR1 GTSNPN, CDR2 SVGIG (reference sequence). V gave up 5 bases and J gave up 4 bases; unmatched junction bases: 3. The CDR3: CAWAGTGYNEQFF. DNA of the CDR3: TGTGCCTGGGCCGGGACAGGGTACAATGAGCAGTTCTTC.

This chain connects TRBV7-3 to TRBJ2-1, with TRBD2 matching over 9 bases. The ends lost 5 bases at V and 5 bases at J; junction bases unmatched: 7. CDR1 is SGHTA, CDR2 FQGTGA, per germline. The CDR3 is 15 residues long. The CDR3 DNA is TGTGCCAGCAGCCTAAGCGGGGGGCCCCACAATGAGCAGTTCTTC. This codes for CASSLSGGPHNEQFF.

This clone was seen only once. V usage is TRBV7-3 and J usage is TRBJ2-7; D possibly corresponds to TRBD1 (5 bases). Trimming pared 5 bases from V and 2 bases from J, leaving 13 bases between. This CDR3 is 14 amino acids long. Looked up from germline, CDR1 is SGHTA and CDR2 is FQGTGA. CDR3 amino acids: CASSPTTDTYEQYF. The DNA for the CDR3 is TGTGCCAGCAGCCCCACGACAGACACCTACGAGCAGTACTTC.

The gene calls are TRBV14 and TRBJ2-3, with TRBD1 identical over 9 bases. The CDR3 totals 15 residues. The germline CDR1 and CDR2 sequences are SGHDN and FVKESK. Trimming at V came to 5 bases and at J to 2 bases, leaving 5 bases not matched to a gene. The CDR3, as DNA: TGTGCCAGCAGCTTTTACAGGGGGCTCACAGATACGCAGTATTTT. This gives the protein CASSFYRGLTDTQYF.

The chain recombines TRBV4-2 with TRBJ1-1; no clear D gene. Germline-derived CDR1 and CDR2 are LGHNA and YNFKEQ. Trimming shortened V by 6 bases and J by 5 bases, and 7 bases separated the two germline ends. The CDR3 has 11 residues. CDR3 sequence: CASSSGTEAFF. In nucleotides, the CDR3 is TGTGCCAGCAGTTCAGGAACTGAAGCTTTCTTT.

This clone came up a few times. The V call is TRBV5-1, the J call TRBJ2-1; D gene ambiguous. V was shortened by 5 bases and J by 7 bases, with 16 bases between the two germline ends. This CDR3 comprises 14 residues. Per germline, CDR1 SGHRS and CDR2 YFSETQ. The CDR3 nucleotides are TGCGCCAGCAGTATGGCAGATACCACAAATGAGCAGTTCTTC. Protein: CASSMADTTNEQFF.

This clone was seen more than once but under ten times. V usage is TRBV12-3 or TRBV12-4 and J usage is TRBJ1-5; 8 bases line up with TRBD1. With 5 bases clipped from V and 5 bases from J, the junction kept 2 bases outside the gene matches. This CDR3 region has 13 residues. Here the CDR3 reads CASSVTGDQPQHF. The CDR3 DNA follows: TGTGCCAGCAGTGTGACAGGGGATCAGCCCCAGCATTTT.